The rows below give T cell receptor beta chains drawn from one sample of a study of blood T cell repertoires in COVID-19. Sequencing was performed with immunoSEQ multiplex PCR; in TCRdb, only in-frame clones are kept and a portion is missing. The data contain 35,000 to 45,000 clones, 80% to 90% of them singletons. Sample: peripheral blood. These receptors came from a human donor in a cohort sampled during active COVID-19. CDR3s include the opening cysteine and the closing phenylalanine or tryptophan. Fields, in order: J gene, clone size, V gene, D gene, CDR3 DNA, CDR3 protein. D genes are given only for firm matches. The size field is filled for only some rows; it gives once, few, many or a size class.

J: TRBJ1-5; size: .; V: TRBV2; D: TRBD1; DNA: TGTGCCAGCAGTGAATTTAAGGGGGCAGGTCAGCCCCAGCATTTT; CDR3: CASSEFKGAGQPQHF
J: TRBJ1-2; size: .; V: TRBV18; D: .; DNA: TGTGCCAGCTCACCCGTCAATGTCGGGTTCAACACCTTC; CDR3: CASSPVNVGFNTF
J: TRBJ2-5; size: once; V: TRBV30; D: .; DNA: TGTGCCTGGGCCGCCCCCGGGACTGTACAAGAGACCCAGTACTTC; CDR3: CAWAAPGTVQETQYF
J: TRBJ1-6; size: .; V: TRBV30; D: .; DNA: TGTGCCTGGGTCTTACGGGGTTCACCCCTCCACTTT; CDR3: CAWVLRGSPLHF
J: TRBJ1-3; size: few; V: TRBV9; D: .; DNA: TGTGCCAGCAGCGTAGCGGCAGGGGCTGGAAACACCATATATTTT; CDR3: CASSVAAGAGNTIYF
J: TRBJ2-7; size: .; V: TRBV4-2; D: .; DNA: TGTGCCAGCAGCCAAGTAACCGGACGGGGGCAGTACTTC; CDR3: CASSQVTGRGQYF
J: TRBJ1-1; size: few; V: TRBV6-6; D: .; DNA: TGTGCCAGCAGTCCAGTTGACACTGAAGCTTTCTTT; CDR3: CASSPVDTEAFF
J: TRBJ2-3; size: .; V: TRBV7-9; D: .; DNA: TGTGCCAGCAGCCAACACCGCCGGACAGCGATCACAGATACGCAGTATTTT; CDR3: CASSQHRRTAITDTQYF
J: TRBJ1-2; size: .; V: TRBV2; D: TRBD1; DNA: TGTGCCAGCAGCGAGATGACAGGGACCTATGGCTACACCTTC; CDR3: CASSEMTGTYGYTF
J: TRBJ2-5; size: .; V: TRBV7-2; D: TRBD1; DNA: TGTGCCAGCAGCTTAACGACAGGGCTCCAAGAGACCCAGTACTTC; CDR3: CASSLTTGLQETQYF
J: TRBJ1-2; size: .; V: TRBV6-6; D: TRBD1; DNA: TGTGCCAGCAGTTACGGCCAGGGGGCGAAAGGCTACACCTTC; CDR3: CASSYGQGAKGYTF
J: TRBJ1-2; size: .; V: TRBV7-6; D: .; DNA: TGTGCCAGCAGCTTAGTGGGGGCTGAAGCTAACTATGGCTACACCTTC; CDR3: CASSLVGAEANYGYTF
J: TRBJ1-1; size: few; V: TRBV6-5; D: .; DNA: TGTGCCAGCAGTTACGGCGGACAGAACACTGAAGCTTTCTTT; CDR3: CASSYGGQNTEAFF
J: TRBJ2-7; size: .; V: TRBV19; D: .; DNA: TGTGCCAGTACCGTGACACCCACCTCCTACGAGCAGTACTTC; CDR3: CASTVTPTSYEQYF
J: TRBJ2-5; size: .; V: TRBV5-1; D: .; DNA: TGCGCCAGCAGCTTTAAGACACTGGGAGGGACCCAGTACTTC; CDR3: CASSFKTLGGTQYF
J: TRBJ1-1; size: .; V: TRBV27; D: .; DNA: TGTGCCAGCAGTCGTCAACCGGGGAACACTGAAGCTTTCTTT; CDR3: CASSRQPGNTEAFF
J: TRBJ2-1; size: .; V: TRBV5-1; D: TRBD2; DNA: TGCGCCAGCAGCTTGTCAGGGAGGGAATACAATGAGCAGTTCTTC; CDR3: CASSLSGREYNEQFF
J: TRBJ2-7; size: .; V: TRBV4-1; D: TRBD1; DNA: TGCGCCAGCAGCCAAGAACCGGGGACAGGGACTTACGAGCAGTACTTC; CDR3: CASSQEPGTGTYEQYF
J: TRBJ1-6; size: few; V: TRBV2; D: .; DNA: TGTGCCAGCAGTGAAGACAGGGCTCGTTCACCCCTCCACTTT; CDR3: CASSEDRARSPLHF
J: TRBJ2-7; size: .; V: TRBV7-6; D: TRBD2; DNA: TGTGCCAGCAGCCCCCATGTCGGGACTAGCGGGGGGAACGAGCAGTACTTC; CDR3: CASSPHVGTSGGNEQYF
J: TRBJ2-4; size: .; V: TRBV2; D: .; DNA: TGTGCCAGCAGTGCAAACCGGGGTCTAAACATTCAGTACTTC; CDR3: CASSANRGLNIQYF
J: TRBJ1-1; size: .; V: TRBV11-1; D: TRBD1; DNA: TGTGCCAGCAGCTTAGCGCGGGGACAGGGGCGGTATGCTTTCTTT; CDR3: CASSLARGQGRYAFF
J: TRBJ2-7; size: .; V: TRBV2; D: TRBD2; DNA: TGTGCCAGCAGCTACCGACTAGCGGGAGGGCCCGGCCGAGACTACGAGCAGTACTTC; CDR3: CASSYRLAGGPGRDYEQYF
J: TRBJ2-1; size: .; V: TRBV27; D: .; DNA: TGTGCCAGCAGCACTCCAGGAGGCCAGGAGCAGTTCTTC; CDR3: CASSTPGGQEQFF
J: TRBJ2-3; size: .; V: TRBV5-1; D: .; DNA: TGCGCCAGCAGCTTCGGGACAAGCACAGATACGCAGTATTTT; CDR3: CASSFGTSTDTQYF
J: TRBJ2-3; size: .; V: TRBV3-1/TRBV3-2; D: TRBD2; DNA: TGTGCCAGCAGCCAAGATTCGGTCCGGAGCGGGAGGAGCACAGATACGCAGTATTTT; CDR3: CASSQDSVRSGRSTDTQYF
J: TRBJ1-2; size: .; V: TRBV5-4; D: .; DNA: TGTGCCAGCAGCTACCGACAGAGTTCCAACTATGGCTACACCTTC; CDR3: CASSYRQSSNYGYTF
J: TRBJ2-1; size: .; V: TRBV2; D: TRBD2; DNA: TGTGCCAGCAGTGGGACTAGCGGGAGTTTCTACAATGAGCAGTTCTTC; CDR3: CASSGTSGSFYNEQFF
J: TRBJ2-5; size: .; V: TRBV27; D: TRBD1; DNA: TGTGCCAGCAGTTCCCCGGGACAGCAAGAGACCCAGTACTTC; CDR3: CASSSPGQQETQYF
J: TRBJ2-7; size: .; V: TRBV2; D: .; DNA: TGTGCCAGCAGTGAAAACAGGGATTCCTACGAGCAGTACTTC; CDR3: CASSENRDSYEQYF
J: TRBJ2-3; size: .; V: TRBV24-1; D: .; DNA: TGTGCCACCAGTGAACGTACTAGCACAGATACGCAGTATTTT; CDR3: CATSERTSTDTQYF
J: TRBJ1-1; size: .; V: TRBV12-3/TRBV12-4; D: .; DNA: TGTGCCAGCAGTTTCGCCAGGGACTCTGAAGCTTTCTTT; CDR3: CASSFARDSEAFF
J: TRBJ2-1; size: .; V: TRBV2; D: TRBD1; DNA: TGTGCCAGCAGTGTGGGGACAGGGAATGAGCAGTTCTTC; CDR3: CASSVGTGNEQFF
J: TRBJ2-5; size: .; V: TRBV10-3; D: TRBD1; DNA: TGTGCCATCACCTGGGACAGCCAAGAGACCCAGTACTTC; CDR3: CAITWDSQETQYF
J: TRBJ1-1; size: .; V: TRBV11-2; D: TRBD1; DNA: TGTGCCAGCAGGAGTACAGGGGGGGAAGAAGCTTTCTTT; CDR3: CASRSTGGEEAFF
J: TRBJ2-7; size: once; V: TRBV4-1; D: .; DNA: TGCGCCAGCAGCCAAGATTATCTCCCCCCACAAAACGAGCAGTACTTC; CDR3: CASSQDYLPPQNEQYF
J: TRBJ1-5; size: .; V: TRBV3-1/TRBV3-2; D: .; DNA: TGTGCCAGCAGCCAAGGAGTGGCGGGTCAGCCCCAGCATTTT; CDR3: CASSQGVAGQPQHF
J: TRBJ1-1; size: .; V: TRBV6-1; D: .; DNA: TGTGCCAGCAGTGAGGGTGGGGGGGCGCCGGACACTGAAGCTTTCTTT; CDR3: CASSEGGGAPDTEAFF
J: TRBJ1-5; size: .; V: TRBV7-2; D: .; DNA: TGTGCCAGCAGCTTCGACAGGAACAATCAGCCCCAGCATTTT; CDR3: CASSFDRNNQPQHF
J: TRBJ2-1; size: .; V: TRBV11-2; D: .; DNA: TGTGCCAGCAGCTCCCCCCGGCAGGGGATGATGTACAATGAGCAGTTCTTC; CDR3: CASSSPRQGMMYNEQFF
J: TRBJ1-1; size: .; V: TRBV7-2; D: .; DNA: TGTGCCAGCAGCCCGTATGGGGCGAACACTGAAGCTTTCTTT; CDR3: CASSPYGANTEAFF
J: TRBJ2-7; size: few; V: TRBV4-1; D: .; DNA: TGCGCCAGCAGCCGCAGCGGGCTGACACTGAGCTCCTACGAGCAGTACTTC; CDR3: CASSRSGLTLSSYEQYF
J: TRBJ1-6; size: few; V: TRBV9; D: TRBD1; DNA: TGTGCCAGCAGCGTTGGACAGGGACACCGGGATAATTCACCCCTCCACTTT; CDR3: CASSVGQGHRDNSPLHF
J: TRBJ2-7; size: .; V: TRBV10-2; D: TRBD2; DNA: TGCGCCAGCAGTAGCGGGGCTTCCTACGAGCAGTACTTC; CDR3: CASSSGASYEQYF
J: TRBJ1-2; size: .; V: TRBV14; D: TRBD1; DNA: TGTGCCAGCAGCCAAGATCAGGGGGCCGGCACCTTC; CDR3: CASSQDQGAGTF
J: TRBJ2-7; size: .; V: TRBV24-1; D: .; DNA: TGTGCCACTAACGACAATGGGACCGCCGGGACATTCGCATACGAGCAGTACTTC; CDR3: CATNDNGTAGTFAYEQYF
J: TRBJ1-2; size: .; V: TRBV6-5; D: TRBD1; DNA: TGTGCCAGCAGTCTAGACATGGGACAGGGCGCAGGCTTC; CDR3: CASSLDMGQGAGF
J: TRBJ2-4; size: .; V: TRBV6-2/TRBV6-3; D: .; DNA: TGTGCCAGCGGTTCAGGGTATCGCCAGTACTTC; CDR3: CASGSGYRQYF
J: TRBJ1-3; size: .; V: TRBV5-1; D: .; DNA: TGCGCCAGCAGCCATGAGCCGCTATACTCTGGAAACACCATATATTTT; CDR3: CASSHEPLYSGNTIYF
J: TRBJ1-2; size: .; V: TRBV7-8; D: .; DNA: TGTGCCAGCAGCTTCGGCACCGGGACTTTGGGCGGTGGCTACACCTTC; CDR3: CASSFGTGTLGGGYTF
J: TRBJ1-5; size: .; V: TRBV12-5; D: .; DNA: TGTGCTAGTGCCAGAGGCGGGCAGCCCCAGCATTTT; CDR3: CASARGGQPQHF
J: TRBJ2-7; size: few; V: TRBV18; D: .; DNA: TGTGCCAGCTCACCACAACAACAGGGTGAGCAGTACTTC; CDR3: CASSPQQQGEQYF
J: TRBJ2-3; size: .; V: TRBV11-3; D: TRBD1; DNA: TGTGCCAGCAGCTCCCGGGACAGGGGGGCGACAGATACGCAGTATTTT; CDR3: CASSSRDRGATDTQYF